The rows below give T cell receptor beta chains drawn from one sample of a study of T cell repertoires in cytomegalovirus infection. These receptors are not linked to any known antigen. Using its own MiXCR run on the reads, TCRdb lists one record per CDR3 protein. The sample includes about 920,000 distinct CDR3 sequences, roughly 30% of them seen just once. Here the sequenced sample was cultured CD8+ T cells from PBMCs, taken from culture after CMV antigen stimulation. These receptors were obtained from a human donor in good health (CMV status not recorded). Some clones in this sample may be carry-over from other donors' samples. CDR3s include the opening cysteine and the closing phenylalanine or tryptophan. Fields, in order: J gene, V gene, D gene, clone size, CDR3 protein, CDR3 DNA. The D gene is left open where the match is weak. Some rows have no size entry. The others give once, few or many, or a class for an expanded clone.

TRBJ1-3 | TRBV2 | . | . | CASSDLGRQTQNLSGNTIYF | TGTGCCAGCAGCGACCTGGGCAGGCAGACACAGAACCTCTCTGGAAACACCATATATTTT
TRBJ2-5 | TRBV5-4 | . | . | CASSGWGGEETQYF | TGTGCCAGCAGCGGATGGGGCGGGGAAGAGACCCAGTACTTC
TRBJ1-1 | TRBV6-6 | . | . | CAASGRVQAFF | TGTGCTGCAAGTGGTAGGGTTCAAGCTTTCTTT
TRBJ2-4 | TRBV27 | . | many | CASSLGVLAKNIQYF | TGTGCCAGCAGCTTGGGGGTACTAGCCAAAAACATTCAGTACTTC
TRBJ2-1 | TRBV12-3/TRBV12-4 | TRBD2 | . | CASTPSGNYNEQFF | TGTGCCAGCACCCCTAGCGGGAACTACAATGAGCAGTTCTTC
TRBJ2-5 | TRBV7-9 | . | . | CASSLVGAGLQETQYF | TGTGCCAGCAGCTTAGTTGGTGCAGGGCTCCAAGAGACCCAGTACTTC
TRBJ1-2 | TRBV7-3 | TRBD1 | . | CASSSVGQGVYGYTF | TGTGCCAGCAGCTCAGTCGGACAGGGCGTCTATGGCTACACCTTC
TRBJ2-1 | TRBV10-3 | TRBD1 | . | CAISESRTGKRDEQFF | TGTGCCATCAGTGAGTCTCGGACAGGGAAGCGGGATGAGCAGTTCTTC
TRBJ2-2 | TRBV11-2 | TRBD1 | . | CASSLETGVLALYTGELFF | TGTGCCAGCAGCTTAGAAACAGGGGTGTTGGCCCTGTACACCGGGGAGCTGTTTTTT
TRBJ2-5 | TRBV27 | TRBD2 | . | CASSLEAGGLEAFF | TGTGCCAGCAGTTTAGAAGCGGGGGGGCTCGAGGCTTTCTTC
TRBJ1-2 | TRBV20-1 | TRBD1 | . | CSARDRDRGPDGYTF | TGCAGTGCTAGAGATAGGGACAGGGGCCCGGATGGCTACACCTTC
TRBJ2-5 | TRBV7-2 | TRBD2 | many | CASSSGLAVETQYF | TGTGCCAGCAGCTCCGGACTAGCGGTAGAGACCCAGTACTTC
TRBJ2-1 | TRBV15 | TRBD1 | . | CATSGGTGAYNEQFF | TGTGCCACCAGCGGTGGGACAGGCGCCTACAATGAGCAGTTCTTC
TRBJ2-2 | TRBV4-2 | TRBD1 | . | CASSQERARGQLITGELFF | TGTGCCAGCAGCCAAGAGAGGGCCAGGGGACAGCTGATCACCGGGGAGCTGTTTTTT
TRBJ2-1 | TRBV19 | TRBD2 | . | CASSIQLAGYNEQFF | TGTGCCAGTAGTATACAACTAGCGGGGTACAATGAGCAGTTCTTC
TRBJ1-6 | TRBV2 | . | . | CASRRGVSYNSPLHF | TGTGCCAGCAGGAGGGGGGTCTCCTATAATTCACCCCTCCACTTT
TRBJ1-2 | TRBV6-6 | . | . | CASSRDTGNYGYTF | TGTGCCAGCAGCCGCGATACAGGGAACTATGGCTACACCTTC
TRBJ2-2 | TRBV7-2 | . | many | CASSPGRTRTNTGELFF | TGTGCCAGCAGCCCAGGTCGGACAAGAACGAACACCGGGGAGCTGTTTTTT
TRBJ2-4 | TRBV7-9 | . | . | CASSRSDDDIQYF | TGTGCCAGCAGCCGATCCGACGACGACATTCAGTACTTC
TRBJ1-1 | TRBV27 | . | once | CASSLVREGKNTEAFF | TGTGCCAGCAGTTTGGTACGCGAAGGGAAGAACACTGAAGCTTTCTTT
TRBJ1-2 | TRBV27 | . | . | CASSYYGRGNYGYTF | TGTGCCAGCAGTTATTACGGGAGGGGTAACTATGGCTACACCTTC
TRBJ1-2 | TRBV19 | TRBD1 | . | CASSIEPGGIYGYTF | TGTGCCAGTAGTATAGAACCAGGGGGCATCTATGGCTACACCTTC
TRBJ1-3 | TRBV11-2 | TRBD1 | few | CASSPGRGQGYGNTIYF | TGTGCCAGCAGCCCAGGGAGAGGACAGGGGTACGGAAACACCATATATTTT
TRBJ2-2 | TRBV12-3/TRBV12-4 | . | . | CASSLERMGTGELFF | TGTGCCAGCAGTTTAGAAAGGATGGGCACCGGGGAGCTGTTTTTT
TRBJ2-5 | TRBV7-9 | TRBD1 | . | CVSREGQGPAIQETQYF | TGTGTCAGCAGAGAAGGACAGGGGCCTGCGATCCAAGAGACCCAGTACTTC
TRBJ2-5 | TRBV4-1 | . | . | CASSQGTVGETQYF | TGCGCCAGCAGCCAAGGGACCGTAGGGGAGACCCAGTACTTC
TRBJ2-3 | TRBV20-1 | . | . | CSADTGEGVQYF | TGCAGTGCCGACACGGGGGAGGGGGTGCAGTATTTT
TRBJ2-7 | TRBV5-4 | . | . | CASSMARNRVAEQYF | TGTGCCAGCAGCATGGCACGAAACAGGGTGGCCGAGCAGTACTTC
TRBJ2-2 | TRBV12-5 | . | . | CASGLKTVTGELFF | TGTGCTAGTGGTTTGAAGACAGTCACCGGGGAGCTGTTTTTT
TRBJ1-6 | TRBV12-3/TRBV12-4 | . | few | CTSSLREPISPLHF | TGTACCAGCAGTTTGAGGGAGCCCATTTCACCCCTCCACTTT
TRBJ2-4 | TRBV7-9 | . | . | CASSLDNEGLAKYIQYF | TGTGCCAGCAGCTTAGATAATGAAGGGCTAGCGAAGTACATTCAGTACTTC
TRBJ1-2 | TRBV6-5 | . | few | CASSFSANYGYTF | TGTGCCAGCAGTTTCTCAGCTAACTATGGCTACACCTTC
TRBJ1-4 | TRBV6-1 | TRBD1 | few | CASSSLQGLEEKLFF | TGTGCCAGCAGCTCACTACAGGGGTTAGAAGAAAAACTGTTTTTT
TRBJ2-5 | TRBV9 | TRBD2 | . | CASSEGRGGGLETQYF | TGTGCCAGCAGCGAAGGAAGGGGCGGGGGGCTGGAGACCCAGTACTTC
TRBJ2-1 | TRBV7-6 | TRBD2 | many | CASSWGGNEQFF | TGTGCCAGCAGCTGGGGGGGCAATGAGCAGTTCTTC
TRBJ1-1 | TRBV6-5 | . | . | CASSYSEGVTEAFF | TGTGCCAGCAGTTACTCTGAGGGTGTCACTGAAGCTTTCTTT
TRBJ2-1 | TRBV24-1 | . | . | CATSDPGTPEQFF | TGTGCCACCAGTGACCCCGGGACACCGGAGCAGTTCTTC
TRBJ1-5 | TRBV6-1 | . | few | CASTQGGAHQPQHF | TGTGCCAGCACCCAAGGGGGTGCCCACCAGCCCCAGCATTTT
TRBJ1-5 | TRBV27 | TRBD1 | . | CASREGAENQPQHF | TGTGCCAGCAGAGAGGGGGCGGAAAATCAGCCCCAGCATTTT
TRBJ1-5 | TRBV6-1 | . | few | CASGPVQQPQHF | TGTGCCAGCGGACCGGTTCAGCAGCCCCAGCATTTT
TRBJ2-7 | TRBV12-3/TRBV12-4 | TRBD2 | few | CASSFGGGTFYEQYF | TGTGCCAGCAGTTTTGGCGGGGGGACCTTCTACGAGCAGTACTTC
TRBJ1-2 | TRBV5-1 | . | . | CASSWDDGVEDYGYTF | TGCGCCAGCAGCTGGGACGACGGAGTGGAGGACTATGGCTACACCTTC
TRBJ2-1 | TRBV7-9 | . | once | CANSFYRSNNVQFF | TGTGCCAACAGCTTTTATCGGTCAAACAATGTGCAGTTCTTC
TRBJ2-1 | TRBV10-3 | TRBD1 | . | CAIKETGGARISGEQFF | TGTGCCATCAAGGAGACAGGGGGCGCGAGGATTTCGGGTGAGCAGTTCTTC
TRBJ2-1 | TRBV20-1 | . | once | CSARTVGGEQFF | TGCAGTGCTAGAACGGTAGGGGGTGAGCAGTTCTTC
TRBJ1-5 | TRBV19 | . | . | CASSMTGNQPQHF | TGTGCCAGTAGCATGACAGGCAATCAGCCCCAGCATTTT
TRBJ1-1 | TRBV7-6 | . | many | CASSFRQESNTEAFF | TGTGCCAGCAGCTTTAGACAGGAATCGAACACTGAAGCTTTCTTT
TRBJ1-2 | TRBV9 | . | once | CASSADFLLDSNYGYTF | TGTGCCAGCAGCGCAGACTTCCTGTTGGACAGCAACTATGGCTACACCTTC